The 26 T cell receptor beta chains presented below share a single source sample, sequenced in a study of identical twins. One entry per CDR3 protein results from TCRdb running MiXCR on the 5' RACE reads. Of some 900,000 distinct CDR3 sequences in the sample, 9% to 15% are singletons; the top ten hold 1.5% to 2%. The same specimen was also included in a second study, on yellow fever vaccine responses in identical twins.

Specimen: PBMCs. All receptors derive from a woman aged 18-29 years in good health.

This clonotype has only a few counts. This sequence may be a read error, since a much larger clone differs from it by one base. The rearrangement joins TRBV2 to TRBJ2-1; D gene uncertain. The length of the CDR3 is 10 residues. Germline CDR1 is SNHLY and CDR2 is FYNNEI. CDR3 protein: CASGYSEQFF. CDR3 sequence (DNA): TGTGCCAGCGGGTACAGTGAGCAGTTCTTC.

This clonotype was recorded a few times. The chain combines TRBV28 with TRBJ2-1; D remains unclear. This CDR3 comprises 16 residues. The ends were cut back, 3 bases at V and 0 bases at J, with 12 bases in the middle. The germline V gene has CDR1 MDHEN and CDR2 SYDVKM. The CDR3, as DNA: TGTGCCAGCAGTTTCCCGACCCCGACCTCCTACAATGAGCAGTTCTTC. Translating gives CASSFPTPTSYNEQFF.

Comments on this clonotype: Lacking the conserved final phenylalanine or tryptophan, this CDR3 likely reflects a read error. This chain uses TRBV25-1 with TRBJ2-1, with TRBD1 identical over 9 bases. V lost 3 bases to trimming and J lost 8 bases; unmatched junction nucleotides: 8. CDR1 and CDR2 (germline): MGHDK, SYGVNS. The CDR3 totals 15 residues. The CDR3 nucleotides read TGTGCCAGCAGTGACCCGAGACAGGGGGAGGATGAGCAGTTCTCC. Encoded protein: CASSDPRQGEDEQFS.

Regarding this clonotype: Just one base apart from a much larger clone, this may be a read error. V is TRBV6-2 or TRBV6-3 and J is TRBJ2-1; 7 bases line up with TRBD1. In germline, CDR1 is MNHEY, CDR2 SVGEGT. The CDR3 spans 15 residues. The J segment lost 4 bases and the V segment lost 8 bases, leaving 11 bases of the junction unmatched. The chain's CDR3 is CASCRGDSKYNEQFF. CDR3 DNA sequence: TGTGCCAGCTGTAGAGGGGACAGTAAATACAATGAGCAGTTCTTC.

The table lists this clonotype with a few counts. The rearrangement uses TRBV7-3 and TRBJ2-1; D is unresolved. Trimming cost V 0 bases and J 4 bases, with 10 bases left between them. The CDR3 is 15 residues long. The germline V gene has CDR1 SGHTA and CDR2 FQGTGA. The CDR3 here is CASSLTRGEYNEQFF. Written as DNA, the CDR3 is TGTGCCAGCAGCTTAACACGTGGAGAGTACAATGAGCAGTTCTTC.

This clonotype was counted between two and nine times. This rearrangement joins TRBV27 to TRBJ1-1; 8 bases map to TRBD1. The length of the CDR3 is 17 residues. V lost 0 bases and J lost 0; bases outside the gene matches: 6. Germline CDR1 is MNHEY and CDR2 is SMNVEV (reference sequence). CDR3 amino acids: CASSLSRTGRMNTEAFF. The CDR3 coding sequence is TGTGCCAGCAGTTTATCCCGGACAGGGAGGATGAACACTGAAGCTTTCTTT.

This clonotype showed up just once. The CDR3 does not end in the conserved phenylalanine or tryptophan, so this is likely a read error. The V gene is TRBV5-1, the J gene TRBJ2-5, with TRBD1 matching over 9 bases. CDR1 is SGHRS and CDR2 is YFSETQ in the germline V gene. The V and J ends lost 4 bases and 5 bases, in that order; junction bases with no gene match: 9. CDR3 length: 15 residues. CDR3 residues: CASSSRDRVQETQYL. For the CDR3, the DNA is TGCGCCAGCAGCAGCCGGGACAGGGTCCAGGAGACCCAGTACTTA.

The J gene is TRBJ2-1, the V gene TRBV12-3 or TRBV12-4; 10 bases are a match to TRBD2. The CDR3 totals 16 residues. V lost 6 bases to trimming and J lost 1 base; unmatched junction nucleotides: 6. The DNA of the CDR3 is TGTGCCAGCAGACAGAGTAGCGGGGGGTCCTACAATGAGCAGTTCTTC. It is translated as CASRQSSGGSYNEQFF.

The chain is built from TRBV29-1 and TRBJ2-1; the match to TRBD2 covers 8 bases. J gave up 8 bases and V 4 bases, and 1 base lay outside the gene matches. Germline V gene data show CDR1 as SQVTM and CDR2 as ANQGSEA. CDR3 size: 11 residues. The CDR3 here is CSVVGRDEQFF. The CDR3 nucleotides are TGCAGCGTTGTCGGGAGGGATGAGCAGTTCTTC.

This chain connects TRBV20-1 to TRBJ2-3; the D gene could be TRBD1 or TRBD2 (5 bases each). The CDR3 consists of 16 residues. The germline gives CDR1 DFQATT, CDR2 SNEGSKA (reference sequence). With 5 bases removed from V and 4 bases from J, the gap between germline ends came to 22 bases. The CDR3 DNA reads TGCAGTGCTCGACGGGGACCAATCATAACATCAGATACGCAGTATTTT. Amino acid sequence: CSARRGPIITSDTQYF.

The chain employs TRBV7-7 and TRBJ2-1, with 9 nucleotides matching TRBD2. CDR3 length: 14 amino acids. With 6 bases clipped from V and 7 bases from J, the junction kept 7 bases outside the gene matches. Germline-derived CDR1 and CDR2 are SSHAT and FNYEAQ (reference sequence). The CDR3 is CASSPRGGGNEQFF. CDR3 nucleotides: TGTGCCAGCAGTCCGCGGGGGGGTGGGAATGAGCAGTTCTTC.

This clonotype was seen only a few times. This CDR3 is CASSLNPGRASSTDTQYF. CDR3 nucleotide sequence: TGTGCCAGCAGCCTAAATCCCGGACGGGCCAGTAGCACAGATACGCAGTATTTT. This chain connects TRBV7-3 to TRBJ2-3, with D uncertain. V dropped 5 bases and J dropped 0 bases, with 21 bases sitting between them. This CDR3 has 18 residues. The V gene's germline CDR1 is SGHTA and CDR2 FQGTGA.

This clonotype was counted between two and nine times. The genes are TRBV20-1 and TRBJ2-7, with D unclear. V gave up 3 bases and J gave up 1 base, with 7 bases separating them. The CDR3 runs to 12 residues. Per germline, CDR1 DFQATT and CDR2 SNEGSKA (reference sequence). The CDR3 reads CSASGTSYEQYV. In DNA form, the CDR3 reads TGCAGTGCTAGCGGCACTTCCTACGAGCAGTACGTC.

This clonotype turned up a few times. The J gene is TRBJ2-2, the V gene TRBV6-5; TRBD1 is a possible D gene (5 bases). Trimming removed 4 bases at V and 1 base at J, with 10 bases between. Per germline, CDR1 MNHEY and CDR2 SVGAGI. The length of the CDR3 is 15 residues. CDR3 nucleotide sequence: TGTGCCAGCAGTTCCAGGGTAGTGAACACCGGGGAGCTGTTTTTT. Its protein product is CASSSRVVNTGELFF.

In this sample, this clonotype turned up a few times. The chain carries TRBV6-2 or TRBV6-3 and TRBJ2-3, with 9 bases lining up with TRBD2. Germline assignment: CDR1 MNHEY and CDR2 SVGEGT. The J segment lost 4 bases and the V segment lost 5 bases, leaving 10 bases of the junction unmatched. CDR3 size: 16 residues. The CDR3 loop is CASSPLGGGASDTQYF. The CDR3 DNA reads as TGTGCCAGCAGTCCGCTCGGCGGGGGGGCCTCAGATACGCAGTATTTT.

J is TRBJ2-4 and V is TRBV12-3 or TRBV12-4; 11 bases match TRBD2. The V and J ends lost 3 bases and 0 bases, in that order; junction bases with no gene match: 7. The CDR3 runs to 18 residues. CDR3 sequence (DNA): TGTGCCAGCAGTTTCGGTACTAGCGGGAGCGTAGCCAAAAACATTCAGTACTTC. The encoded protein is CASSFGTSGSVAKNIQYF.

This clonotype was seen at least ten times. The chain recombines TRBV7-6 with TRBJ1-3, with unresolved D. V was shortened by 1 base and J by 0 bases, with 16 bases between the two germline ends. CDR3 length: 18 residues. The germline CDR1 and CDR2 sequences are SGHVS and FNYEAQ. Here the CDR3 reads CASSLGIRRANSGNTIYF. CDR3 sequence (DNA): TGTGCCAGCAGCTTAGGGATAAGGAGGGCCAACTCTGGAAACACCATATATTTT.

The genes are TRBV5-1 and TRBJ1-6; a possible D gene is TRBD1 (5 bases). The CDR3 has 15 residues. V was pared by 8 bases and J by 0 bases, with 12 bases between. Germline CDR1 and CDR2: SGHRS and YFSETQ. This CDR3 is CASKTGGSYNSPLHF. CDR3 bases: TGCGCCAGTAAGACTGGGGGCTCCTATAATTCACCCCTCCACTTT.

CDR3 bases: TGTGCCAGCAGTGCCATCGGGGGACGTACTGGGGCCAACGTCCTGACTTTC. It yields the protein CASSAIGGRTGANVLTF. The rearrangement uses TRBV28 and TRBJ2-6, with D possibly matching TRBD2 (6 bases). CDR3 length: 17 residues. Per the germline V gene, CDR1 is MDHEN and CDR2 is SYDVKM. Trimming cost V 5 bases and J 2 bases, with 16 bases left between them.

Here the CDR3 DNA reads TGCAGTGCTAGAGATCGCGGTATCTCCTACGAGCAGTACTTC. Residues: CSARDRGISYEQYF. The chain links TRBV20-1 to TRBJ2-7; D is ambiguous. V dropped 0 bases and J dropped 0 bases, with 9 bases sitting between them. CDR3 length: 14 residues. The V gene's germline CDR1 is DFQATT and CDR2 SNEGSKA (reference sequence).

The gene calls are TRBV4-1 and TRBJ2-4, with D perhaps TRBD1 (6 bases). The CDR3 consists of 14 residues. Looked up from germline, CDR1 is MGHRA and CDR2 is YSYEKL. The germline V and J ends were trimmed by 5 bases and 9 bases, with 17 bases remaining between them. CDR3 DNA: TGCGCCAGCAGCGTAGTAGCCGGGACACTCATTCAGTACTTC. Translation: CASSVVAGTLIQYF.

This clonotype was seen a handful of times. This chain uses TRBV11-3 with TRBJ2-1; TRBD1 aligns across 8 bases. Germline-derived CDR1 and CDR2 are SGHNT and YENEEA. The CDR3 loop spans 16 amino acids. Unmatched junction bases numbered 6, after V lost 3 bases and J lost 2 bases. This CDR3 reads CASSLDGQGTYNEQFF. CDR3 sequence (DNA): TGTGCCAGCAGCTTGGACGGACAGGGTACCTACAATGAGCAGTTCTTC.

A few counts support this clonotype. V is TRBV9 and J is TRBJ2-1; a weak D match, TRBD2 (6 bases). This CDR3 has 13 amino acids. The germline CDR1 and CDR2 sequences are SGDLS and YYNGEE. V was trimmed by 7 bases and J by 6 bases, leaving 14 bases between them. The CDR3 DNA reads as TGTGCCAGCTCGGGGGACCGCCCCAATGAGCAGTTCTTC. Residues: CASSGDRPNEQFF.

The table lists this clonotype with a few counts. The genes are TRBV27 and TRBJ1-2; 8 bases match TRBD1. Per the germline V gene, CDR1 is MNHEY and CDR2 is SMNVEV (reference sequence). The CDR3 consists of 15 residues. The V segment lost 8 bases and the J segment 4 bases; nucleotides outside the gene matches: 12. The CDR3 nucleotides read TGTGCCAGCCGACCTTCGGGACAGGAAAGCTATGGCTACACCTTC. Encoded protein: CASRPSGQESYGYTF.

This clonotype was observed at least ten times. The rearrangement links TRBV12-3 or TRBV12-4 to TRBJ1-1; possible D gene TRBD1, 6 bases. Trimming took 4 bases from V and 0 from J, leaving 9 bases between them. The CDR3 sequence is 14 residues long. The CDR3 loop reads CASSSRQVNTEAFF. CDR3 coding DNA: TGTGCCAGCAGTTCCCGACAGGTGAACACTGAAGCTTTCTTT.

The CDR3 region has the DNA TGCAGTGCCGGGCGGGGGGGGGTAGAGACCCAGTACTTC. Its translation: CSAGRGGVETQYF. The rearrangement joins TRBV20-1 to TRBJ2-5, with TRBD2 matching over 9 bases. The ends lost 6 bases at V and 4 bases at J; junction bases unmatched: 6. The CDR3 extends over 13 amino acids. Germline-derived CDR1 and CDR2 are DFQATT and SNEGSKA (reference sequence).